The 30 T cell receptor beta chains given below trace back to one sample, sequenced in a study of blood T cells in healthy people across ages. Together with a sample-barcoded 5' primer, a J-beta primer mix was included in a second PCR lasting roughly 6 to 12 cycles. TCRdb used MiXCR to reprocess the 5' RACE reads, holding one entry per CDR3 protein. The profile covers under 950,000 distinct CDR3 sequences, with roughly 20% appearing a single time and around 22% taken by the ten largest. What was sequenced was blood. Source of these receptors: a man between 65 and 79 years old in good health.

A few counts support this clonotype. The chain uses TRBV7-8 and TRBJ2-1, with 10 bases lining up with TRBD2. CDR1 is SGHVS, CDR2 FQNEAQ, per germline. The CDR3 runs to 15 residues. V lost 7 bases to trimming and J lost 4 bases; unmatched junction nucleotides: 7. CDR3: CASTPGTSVYNEQFF. The CDR3 DNA reads TGTGCCAGCACCCCCGGGACTAGCGTTTACAATGAGCAGTTCTTC. The whole variable domain, filled in from reference TRBV7-8 and TRBJ2-1, reads GAGVSQSPRYKVAKRGQDVALRCDPISGHVSLFWYQQALGQGPEFLTYFQNEAQLDKSGLPSDRFFAERPEGSVSTLKIQRTQQEDSAVYLCASTPGTSVYNEQFFGPGTRLTVL.

CDR3: CASKGHKSVYEQYF. CDR3 coding DNA: TGTGCCAGCAAGGGCCACAAGTCAGTCTACGAGCAGTACTTC. The chain employs TRBV6-1 and TRBJ2-1; the D is unclear. Matching the DNA end better, TRBJ2-7 makes the J call doubtful. The CDR3 totals 14 residues. Looked up from germline, CDR1 is MNHNS and CDR2 is SASEGT.

The rearrangement links TRBV7-2 to TRBJ1-4, with D perhaps TRBD1 (6 bases). This CDR3 is 13 amino acids long. The V gene's germline CDR1 is SGHTA and CDR2 FQGNSA. Trimming removed 5 bases from V and 8 bases from J, with 12 bases in between. This CDR3 is CASSLAGEEKLFF. The DNA for the CDR3 is TGTGCCAGCAGCCTTGCAGGGGAAGAAAAACTGTTTTTT.

The genes are TRBV7-7 and TRBJ2-2; tentative D call: TRBD2 (6 bases). Germline CDR1 SSHAT, CDR2 FNYEAQ (reference sequence). The length of the CDR3 is 16 residues. V gave up 1 base and J gave up 0 bases, with 9 bases separating them. This CDR3 reads CASSLGAGSNTGELFF. CDR3 DNA: TGTGCCAGCAGCTTAGGGGCGGGGTCGAACACCGGGGAGCTGTTTTTT.

The chain carries TRBV4-2 and TRBJ2-5, with unresolved D. The CDR3 has 13 amino acids. Deletions cut 0 bases from V and 2 bases from J, with 4 bases between. In germline, CDR1 is LGHNA, CDR2 YNFKEQ. Written as DNA, the CDR3 is TGTGCCAGCAGCCAAGATCAACAAGAGACCCAGTACTTC. Residues: CASSQDQQETQYF.

The chain couples TRBV12-3 or TRBV12-4 to TRBJ2-7; 8 bases align to TRBD1. The CDR3 sequence is 14 residues long. With V trimmed by 6 bases and J by 3 bases, 7 bases remained unmatched. This CDR3 reads CASRNAGTGYEQYF. Here the CDR3 DNA reads TGTGCCAGCAGGAACGCCGGGACAGGCTACGAGCAGTACTTC.

The chain is built from TRBV7-2 and TRBJ1-1, with D hard to call. This CDR3 spans 14 amino acids. CDR1 SGHTA and CDR2 FQGNSA come from the germline V gene. V shed 6 bases and J shed 0 bases, with 11 bases lying between them. In nucleotides, the CDR3 is TGTGCCAGCAGGTTCGACTTCCTGAACACTGAAGCTTTCTTT. Encoded protein: CASRFDFLNTEAFF.

This clonotype occurred a few times. CDR3 bases: TGTGCCAGCAGGGCAATCGGGACCACACCGTCTAATGGCTACACCTTC. As protein: CASRAIGTTPSNGYTF. The V gene is TRBV12-3 or TRBV12-4, the J gene TRBJ1-2, with D possibly TRBD1 on 5 matching bases. Trimming stripped 6 bases from V and 6 bases from J, with 23 bases between. The CDR3 sequence is 16 residues long.

This clonotype has more than one count but fewer than ten. The chain combines TRBV6-2 or TRBV6-3 with TRBJ2-7, with 10 bases fitting TRBD2. The V gene's germline CDR1 is MNHEY and CDR2 SVGEGT. The CDR3 is made up of 15 amino acids. The ends lost 7 bases at V and 4 bases at J; junction bases unmatched: 10. The CDR3 here is CASTNPWTSGYEQYF. DNA of the CDR3: TGTGCCAGCACCAACCCTTGGACTAGCGGATACGAGCAGTACTTC.

This clonotype showed up many times. V is TRBV7-6 and J is TRBJ2-7; TRBD1 aligns across 7 bases. The length of the CDR3 is 18 residues. CDR1 and CDR2 (germline): SGHVS, FNYEAQ. Trimming took 4 bases from V and 3 from J; bases not matched to a gene: 18. CDR3 sequence reads: CASSSSTGRPLCYYEQYF. The DNA for the CDR3 is TGTGCCAGCAGCTCATCGACAGGGCGGCCTCTCTGCTACTACGAGCAGTACTTC.

V gene TRBV5-1 combines with J gene TRBJ2-5; D assignment may be TRBD1 or TRBD2 (5 bases each). Matching the DNA end better, TRBJ2-1 makes the J call doubtful. Germline V gene sequence: CDR1 SGHRS, CDR2 YFSETQ. The CDR3 is made up of 15 amino acids. In DNA form, the CDR3 reads TGCGCCAGCAGCTTGGGGGACGCCACGACAAATGAGCAGTTCTTC. Its protein product is CASSLGDATTNEQFF.

The table lists this clonotype with a few counts. The chain combines TRBV6-5 with TRBJ2-1, with TRBD2 matching 12 bases. CDR3 length: 15 amino acids. Trimming removed 7 bases from V and 9 bases from J; junction bases left unmatched: 10. CDR1 is MNHEY and CDR2 is SVGAGI in the germline V gene. The CDR3: CASIRLAGVSGEQFF. DNA for the CDR3: TGTGCCAGCATCAGACTAGCGGGGGTTTCTGGTGAGCAGTTCTTC.

The table lists this clonotype with a few counts. The chain uses TRBV6-6 and TRBJ2-5; 9 nucleotides align to TRBD1. Trimming removed 3 bases from V and 5 bases from J; junction bases left unmatched: 4. Germline V gives CDR1 MNHNY, CDR2 SVGAGI (reference sequence). The CDR3 totals 14 residues. The CDR3 here is CASSYLQGAETQYF. Written as DNA, the CDR3 is TGTGCCAGCAGTTATCTACAGGGGGCCGAGACCCAGTACTTC.

This clonotype appeared a few times. The chain carries TRBV14 and TRBJ2-1; D remains unclear. Deletions cut 1 base from V and 7 bases from J, with 11 bases between. In germline, CDR1 is SGHDN, CDR2 FVKESK. The CDR3 covers 14 residues. CDR3: CASSQVTDGNEQFF. In nucleotides, the CDR3 is TGTGCCAGCAGCCAAGTTACGGACGGGAATGAGCAGTTCTTC.

CDR3 nucleotides: TGTGCCAGCAGGACACAGGGGGCCAGGAACACTGAAGCTTTCTTT. This sequence encodes CASRTQGARNTEAFF. The chain uses TRBV2 and TRBJ1-1, with 9 bases lining up with TRBD1. The CDR3 loop spans 15 amino acids. Germline V gene sequence: CDR1 SNHLY, CDR2 FYNNEI. Trimming took 6 bases from V and 1 from J; bases not matched to a gene: 6.

This clonotype has ten or more counts. V usage is TRBV13 and J usage is TRBJ1-5; D possibly corresponds to TRBD1 (5 bases). Per germline, CDR1 PRHDT and CDR2 FYEKMQ (reference sequence). The CDR3 has 15 amino acids. The V and J ends lost 0 bases and 4 bases respectively, with 10 bases between them. The CDR3: CASSLGGRGNQPQHF. Written as DNA, the CDR3 is TGTGCCAGCAGCTTAGGCGGTCGGGGGAATCAGCCCCAGCATTTT.

This clonotype showed up many times. The chain is built from TRBV24-1 and TRBJ1-4; D call uncertain. CDR1 KGHDR and CDR2 SFDVKD come from the germline V gene. Deletions cut 0 bases from V and 5 bases from J, with 3 bases between. The CDR3 has 13 amino acids. CDR3 nucleotides: TGTGCCACCAGTGATTTGCGGAATGAAAAACTGTTTTTT. Residues: CATSDLRNEKLFF.

This clonotype came up a few times. The rearrangement joins TRBV9 to TRBJ2-4; 12 bases agree with TRBD2. Germline V lookup: CDR1 SGDLS, CDR2 YYNGEE. V was pared by 4 bases and J by 6 bases, with 8 bases of the junction left unmatched. The CDR3 totals 16 residues. The chain's CDR3 is CASSPSGGAVGNIQYF. CDR3 coding DNA: TGTGCCAGCAGCCCTAGCGGGGGGGCCGTCGGAAACATTCAGTACTTC.

This clonotype has a handful of counts. Since the CDR3 does not end with the conserved phenylalanine or tryptophan, this likely comes from a read error. This chain joins TRBV27 and TRBJ1-2, with D maybe TRBD1 (6 bases). The V gene's germline CDR1 is MNHEY and CDR2 SMNVEV (reference sequence). This CDR3 has 14 amino acids. Trimming took off 2 bases at V and 4 bases at J, with 11 bases between the two ends. The CDR3 nucleotides read TGTGCCAGCAGTTTAAATACAGGGACCTATGGCTACACCCTC. Translation: CASSLNTGTYGYTL.

V usage is TRBV28 and J usage is TRBJ2-5; 7 nucleotides match TRBD2. Judging by the DNA end, TRBJ2-7 fits better; the J call may be wrong. CDR1 and CDR2 (germline): MDHEN, SYDVKM. This CDR3 spans 14 amino acids. CDR3 sequence (DNA): TGTGCCACCGGGGGGAGGGTGTCCCCCTACGAGCAGTACGTC. It is translated as CATGGRVSPYEQYV.

This clonotype was seen a handful of times. The rearrangement joins TRBV29-1 to TRBJ1-4, with D perhaps matching TRBD1 (5 bases). Trimming shortened V by 4 bases and J by 3 bases, and 9 bases separated the two germline ends. The germline V gene encodes CDR1 SQVTM and CDR2 ANQGSEA. The CDR3 sequence is 13 residues long. CDR3 region: CSVGGAANEKLFF. The CDR3 region has the DNA TGCAGCGTTGGAGGGGCGGCTAATGAAAAACTGTTTTTT.

The V call is TRBV12-3 or TRBV12-4, the J call TRBJ2-7; the D gene is possibly TRBD2 (5 bases). The length of the CDR3 is 14 residues. The V gene lost 4 bases and the J gene lost 3 bases, with 13 bases spanning the gap. This chain's CDR3 is CASSSPGYGYEQYF. The CDR3 coding sequence is TGTGCCAGCAGTTCCCCGGGGTACGGCTACGAGCAGTACTTC.

This chain connects TRBV14 to TRBJ1-1, with a possible D match to TRBD1 (6 bases). Looked up from germline, CDR1 is SGHDN and CDR2 is FVKESK. This CDR3 comprises 14 residues. Trimming stripped 3 bases from V and 6 bases from J, with 14 bases between. CDR3 in DNA: TGTGCCAGCAGCCATAGAAGGAGGGGGGCTGAAGCTTTCTTT. This codes for CASSHRRRGAEAFF.

The chain combines TRBV5-1 with TRBJ2-3, with 14 positions matching TRBD2. The germline CDR1 and CDR2 sequences are SGHRS and YFSETQ. This CDR3 region has 19 residues. The ends lost 2 bases at V and 0 bases at J; junction bases unmatched: 8. The CDR3 DNA sequence: TGCGCCAGCAGCTTTCGGACTAGCGGGGGGAAGGGGAGCACAGATACGCAGTATTTT. It specifies CASSFRTSGGKGSTDTQYF. Full variable domain (rest looked up from reference TRBV5-1 and TRBJ2-3): KAGVTQTPRYLIKTRGQQVTLSCSPISGHRSVSWYQQTPGQGLQFLFEYFSETQRNKGNFPGRFSGRQFSNSRSEMNVSTLELGDSALYLCASSFRTSGGKGSTDTQYFGPGTRLTVL.

This clonotype was counted a few times. The gene calls are TRBV5-1 and TRBJ1-4; the match to TRBD1 covers 11 bases. This CDR3 has 13 residues. Germline assignment: CDR1 SGHRS and CDR2 YFSETQ. V shed 7 bases, J shed 7 bases, and the junction held 3 bases outside the gene matches. The CDR3 here is CASSGTGGEKLFF. The CDR3 bases are TGCGCCAGCTCCGGGACAGGGGGTGAAAAACTGTTTTTT.

This sequence joins TRBV5-1 and TRBJ2-2; D is undetermined. The CDR3 is 15 amino acids. The V end lost 1 base, the J end lost 5 bases, and 12 bases lay between the germline ends. Germline V gene data show CDR1 as SGHRS and CDR2 as YFSETQ. The DNA of the CDR3 is TGCGCCAGCAGCTTGACGACCATAGGAACCGGGGAGCTGTTTTTT. Its translation: CASSLTTIGTGELFF.

In regard to this clonotype: At one end, the junction sequence differs from germline, possibly due to a read error. The gene calls are TRBV20-1 and TRBJ2-5; D ambiguous. Per the germline V gene, CDR1 is DFQATT and CDR2 is SNEGSKA (reference sequence). The length of the CDR3 is 13 residues. CDR3 sequence reads: CSATHFHQGTQYF. Written as DNA, the CDR3 is TGCAGTGCCACGCATTTCCACCAAGGGACCCAGTACTTC.

This chain links TRBV5-1 with TRBJ1-1; D is ambiguous. The germline V and J ends were trimmed by 4 bases and 5 bases, with 15 bases remaining between them. The CDR3 runs 14 residues. The germline CDR1 and CDR2 sequences are SGHRS and YFSETQ. The chain's CDR3 is CASSTNSVETEAFF. Here the CDR3 DNA reads TGCGCCAGCAGCACAAACAGCGTAGAGACTGAAGCTTTCTTT.

This clonotype has just a few counts. This chain joins TRBV12-3 or TRBV12-4 and TRBJ2-5; the match to TRBD1 covers 7 bases. With 3 bases clipped from V and 5 bases from J, the junction kept 9 bases outside the gene matches. This CDR3 is built from 15 residues. Here the CDR3 reads CASSFQKGASETQYF. The CDR3 nucleotides read TGTGCCAGCAGTTTCCAAAAGGGGGCCTCGGAGACCCAGTACTTC.

The sample holds a few counts of this clonotype. The chain couples TRBV4-2 to TRBJ2-1, with 7 bases matching TRBD2. Trimming cost V 0 bases and J 12 bases; bases outside gene matches: 5. The germline V gene has CDR1 LGHNA and CDR2 YNFKEQ. This CDR3 spans 13 amino acids. Here the CDR3 DNA reads TGTGCCAGCAGCCAAGAGGGTTGGGGGGGGCAGTTCTTC. This translates into CASSQEGWGGQFF.